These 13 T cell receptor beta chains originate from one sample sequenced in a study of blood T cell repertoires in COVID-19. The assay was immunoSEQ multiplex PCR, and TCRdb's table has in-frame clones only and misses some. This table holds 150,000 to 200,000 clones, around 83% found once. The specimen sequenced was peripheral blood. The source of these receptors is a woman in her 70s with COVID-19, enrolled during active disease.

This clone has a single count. As DNA, the CDR3 is TGTGCCAGCAGCTTATCACAGATGACAGATACGCAGTATTTT. Translating gives CASSLSQMTDTQYF. V usage is TRBV7-8 and J usage is TRBJ2-3; D gene unclear. CDR3 length: 14 amino acids. V lost 2 bases, J lost 3 bases, and 9 bases lay in between. Germline CDR1 and CDR2: SGHVS and FQNEAQ.

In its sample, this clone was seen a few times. The CDR3 region is CAWSLQGIYEQYF. CDR3 nucleotides: TGTGCCTGGAGTTTACAGGGGATTTACGAGCAGTACTTC. V usage is TRBV30 and J usage is TRBJ2-7; 7 nucleotides align to TRBD1. V dropped 2 bases and J dropped 4; count of bases not matched to a gene: 5. This CDR3 contains 13 residues. The germline gives CDR1 GTSNPN, CDR2 SVGIG (reference sequence). The full variable domain, in which reference TRBV30 and TRBJ2-7 provide the parts outside the CDR3, is SQTIHQWPATLVQPVGSPLSLECTVEGTSNPNLYWYRQAAGRGLQLLFYSVGIGQISSEVPQNLSASRPQDRQFILSSKKLLLSDSGFYLCAWSLQGIYEQYFGPGTRLTVT.

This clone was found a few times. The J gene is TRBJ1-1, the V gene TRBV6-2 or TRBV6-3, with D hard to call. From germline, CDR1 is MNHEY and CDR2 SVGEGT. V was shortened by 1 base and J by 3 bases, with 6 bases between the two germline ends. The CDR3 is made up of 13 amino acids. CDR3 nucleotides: TGTGCCAGCAGTTACTTCCAGGACACTGAAGCTTTCTTT. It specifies CASSYFQDTEAFF.

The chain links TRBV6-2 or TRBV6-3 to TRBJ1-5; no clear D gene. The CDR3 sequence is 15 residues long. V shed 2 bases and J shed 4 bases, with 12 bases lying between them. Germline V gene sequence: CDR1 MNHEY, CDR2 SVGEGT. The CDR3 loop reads CASSYEGNPNQPQHF. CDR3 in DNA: TGTGCCAGCAGTTACGAGGGCAATCCGAATCAGCCCCAGCATTTT.

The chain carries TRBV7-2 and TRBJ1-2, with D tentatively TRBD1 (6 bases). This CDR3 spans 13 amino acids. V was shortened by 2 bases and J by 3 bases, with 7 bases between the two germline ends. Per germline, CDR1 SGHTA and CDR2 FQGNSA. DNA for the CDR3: TGTGCCAGCAGCTTAAGGACAGACTATGGCTACACCTTC. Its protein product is CASSLRTDYGYTF.

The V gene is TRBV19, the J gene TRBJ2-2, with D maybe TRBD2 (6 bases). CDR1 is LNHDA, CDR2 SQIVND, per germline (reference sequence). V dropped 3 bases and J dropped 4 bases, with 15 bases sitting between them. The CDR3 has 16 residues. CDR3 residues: CASSIPGTGVTGELFF. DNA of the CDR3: TGTGCCAGTAGTATCCCCGGGACTGGGGTCACCGGGGAGCTGTTTTTT.

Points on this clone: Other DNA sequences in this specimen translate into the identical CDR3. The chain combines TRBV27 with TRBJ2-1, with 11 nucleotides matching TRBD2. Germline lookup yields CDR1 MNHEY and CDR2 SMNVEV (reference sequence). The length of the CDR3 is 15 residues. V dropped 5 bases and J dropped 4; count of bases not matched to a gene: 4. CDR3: CASSPGTSGYNEQFF. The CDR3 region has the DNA TGTGCCAGCAGTCCGGGGACTAGCGGATACAATGAGCAGTTCTTC.

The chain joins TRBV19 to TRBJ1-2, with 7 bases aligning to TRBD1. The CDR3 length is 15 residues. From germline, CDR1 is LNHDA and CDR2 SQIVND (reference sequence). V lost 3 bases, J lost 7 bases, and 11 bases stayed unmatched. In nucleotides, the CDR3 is TGTGCCAGTAGTATGAATACAGGGGTGCTGTCTGGCTACACCTTC. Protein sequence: CASSMNTGVLSGYTF.

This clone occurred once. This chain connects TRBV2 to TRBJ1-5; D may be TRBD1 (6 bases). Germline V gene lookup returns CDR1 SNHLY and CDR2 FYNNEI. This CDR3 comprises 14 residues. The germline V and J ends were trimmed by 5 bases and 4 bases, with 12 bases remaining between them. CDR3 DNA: TGTGCCAGCAGTACCGGGACAATGAATCAGCCCCAGCATTTT. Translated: CASSTGTMNQPQHF. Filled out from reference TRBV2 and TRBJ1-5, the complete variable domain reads EPEVTQTPSHQVTQMGQEVILRCVPISNHLYFYWYRQILGQKVEFLVSFYNNEISEKSEIFDDQFSVERPDGSNFTLKIRSTKLEDSAMYFCASSTGTMNQPQHFGDGTRLSIL.

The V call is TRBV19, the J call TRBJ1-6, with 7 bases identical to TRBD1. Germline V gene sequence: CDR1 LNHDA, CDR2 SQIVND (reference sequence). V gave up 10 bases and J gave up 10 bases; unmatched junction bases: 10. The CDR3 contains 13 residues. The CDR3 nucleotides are TGTGCCACCAGCGACAGGGACAGATCACCCCTCCACTTT. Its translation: CATSDRDRSPLHF.

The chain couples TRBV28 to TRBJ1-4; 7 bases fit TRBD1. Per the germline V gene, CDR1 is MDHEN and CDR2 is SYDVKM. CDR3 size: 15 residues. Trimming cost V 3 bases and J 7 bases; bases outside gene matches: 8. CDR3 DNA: TGTGCCAGCAGTTTGGAACAGGGGAGGACTGAAAAACTGTTTTTT. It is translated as CASSLEQGRTEKLFF.

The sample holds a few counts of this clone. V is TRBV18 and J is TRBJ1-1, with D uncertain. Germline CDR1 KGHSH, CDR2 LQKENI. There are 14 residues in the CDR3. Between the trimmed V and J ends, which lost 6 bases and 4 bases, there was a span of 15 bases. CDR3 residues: CASSSTVEGTEAFF. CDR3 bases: TGTGCCAGCTCCTCCACGGTGGAGGGCACTGAAGCTTTCTTT.

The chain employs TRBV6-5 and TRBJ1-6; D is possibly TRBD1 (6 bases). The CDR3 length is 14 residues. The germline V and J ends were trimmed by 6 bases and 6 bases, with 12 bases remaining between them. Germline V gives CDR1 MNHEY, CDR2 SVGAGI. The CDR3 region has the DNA TGTGCCAGCAGCCGTCAAGGGGGTAATTCACCCCTCCACTTT. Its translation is CASSRQGGNSPLHF.